These 3 T cell receptor beta chains share one sample of origin, sequenced in a study of CD8+ T cells in alopecia areata. As the sequencing template, cDNA was produced by extracting RNA and reverse transcribing it. Only in-frame clones appear in the TCRdb table, and some are missing; sequencing was by immunoSEQ multiplex PCR. The data contain about 110,000 clones, approximately 60% of them seen just once; the ten biggest clones take up roughly 20%. The sequencing sample was made of CD8+ T cells sorted from blood. Receptors were obtained from a human donor in good health.

This clone was seen once. The rearrangement links TRBV29-1 to TRBJ1-2; tentatively, D is TRBD1 (5 bases). Germline lookup yields CDR1 SQVTM and CDR2 ANQGSEA. This CDR3 spans 13 amino acids. V was shortened by 4 bases and J by 7 bases, with 16 bases between the two germline ends. CDR3 bases: TGCAGCGTTGTCGATCAGGGCGATAGTGGCTACACCTTC. Translation gives CSVVDQGDSGYTF.

The chain couples TRBV7-9 to TRBJ2-1, with a weak D call TRBD1 (6 bases). V was clipped by 6 bases and J by 1 base, with 13 bases between them. This CDR3 contains 15 residues. Germline assignment: CDR1 SEHNR and CDR2 FQNEAQ (reference sequence). The CDR3 region is CASSSGTLSYNEQFF. CDR3 coding DNA: TGTGCCAGCAGTTCCGGGACACTATCCTACAATGAGCAGTTCTTC. The variable domain in full, with the rest retrieved from reference TRBV7-9 and TRBJ2-1, is DTGVSQNPRHKITKRGQNVTFRCDPISEHNRLYWYRQTLGQGPEFLTYFQNEAQLEKSRLLSDRFSAERPKGSFSTLEIQRTEQGDSAMYLCASSSGTLSYNEQFFGPGTRLTVL.

V and J are TRBV25-1 and TRBJ1-5; D may be TRBD1 (5 bases). Per germline, CDR1 MGHDK and CDR2 SYGVNS. V was trimmed by 3 bases and J by 4 bases, leaving 10 bases between them. This CDR3 is built from 14 residues. CDR3 amino acids: CASSDSEGNQPQHF. In DNA form, the CDR3 reads TGTGCCAGCAGTGACTCGGAGGGGAATCAGCCCCAGCATTTT.